This is a list of T cell receptor beta chains from one sample in a study of CD8 T cells in ankylosing spondylitis. TCRdb re-called the 5' RACE reads through MiXCR, storing one row per CDR3 protein. The table lists about 540,000 distinct CDR3 sequences, about 13% of them singletons. Material for sequencing was blood, either unsorted or a sorted T cell fraction (not recorded which). These receptors all come from a male donor with ankylosing spondylitis. The CDR3 runs from the conserved cysteine through the conserved F or W. A D gene is named only where the DNA matches it firmly. Size is omitted from some rows. Given values are once, few, many or a class for expanded clones.

>TRBJ2-2|TRBD2|TRBV12-3/TRBV12-4|few
CASRREAPGELFF
TGTGCCAGTAGGCGGGAGGCTCCCGGGGAGCTGTTTTTT
>TRBJ1-2|-|TRBV25-1|-
CASSDPGRTDGYTF
TGTGCCAGCAGTGACCCGGGAAGAACAGACGGCTACACCTTC
>TRBJ2-3|-|TRBV3-1|many
CASSQDFVGPSTDTQYF
TGTGCCAGCAGCCAAGACTTTGTCGGGCCCTCCACAGATACGCAGTATTTT
>TRBJ1-4|TRBD1|TRBV12-3/TRBV12-4|few
CASSPTPTGPREKLFF
TGTGCCAGCAGTCCTACCCCGACAGGGCCCCGGGAAAAACTGTTTTTT
>TRBJ2-1|-|TRBV10-3|many
CAISFSGGYNEQFF
TGTGCCATCAGTTTTAGCGGAGGTTACAATGAGCAGTTCTTC
>TRBJ2-3|TRBD2|TRBV2|-
CASSSLAGHGTDTQYF
TGTGCCAGCAGTTCACTAGCGGGCCATGGTACAGATACGCAGTATTTT
>TRBJ2-3|-|TRBV5-1|few
CASSFDSTGDTQYF
TGCGCCAGCAGCTTCGACAGTACGGGAGATACGCAGTATTTT
>TRBJ2-1|-|TRBV18|-
CASYGDYYNEQFF
TGTGCCAGCTACGGGGATTACTACAATGAGCAGTTCTTC
>TRBJ1-6|-|TRBV20-1|few
CSASRSEDSPLHF
TGCAGTGCTAGCCGGTCCGAGGATTCACCCCTCCACTTT
>TRBJ2-3|TRBD2|TRBV11-2|-
CASSLDQLAGVDTQYF
TGTGCCAGCAGCTTAGATCAACTAGCGGGAGTAGATACGCAGTATTTT
>TRBJ1-2|-|TRBV6-1|-
CASSEKVYGYTF
TGTGCCAGCAGTGAAAAAGTGTATGGCTACACCTTC
>TRBJ1-4|TRBD1|TRBV20-1|-
CSARSNRGHEKLFF
TGCAGTGCACGTTCGAACAGGGGGCATGAAAAACTGTTTTTT
>TRBJ1-2|TRBD1|TRBV5-6|few
CASRLRQGYGYTF
TGTGCCAGCAGACTAAGACAGGGCTATGGCTACACCTTC
>TRBJ2-3|-|TRBV4-1|few
CASSQDQNTQYF
TGCGCCAGCAGCCAAGATCAGAATACGCAGTATTTT
>TRBJ1-1|-|TRBV28|-
CASSSPSGTVNTEAFF
TGTGCCAGCAGTTCCCCCTCCGGGACGGTAAACACTGAAGCTTTCTTT
>TRBJ2-7|-|TRBV7-2|many
CASSLGVTYEQYF
TGTGCCAGCAGCCTAGGGGTAACCTACGAGCAGTACTTC
>TRBJ1-3|-|TRBV7-2|few
CASSSIYGNTIYF
TGTGCCAGCAGCTCTATCTACGGAAACACCATATATTTT
>TRBJ1-4|TRBD1|TRBV7-9|few
CASSSPSQGTDEKLFF
TGTGCCAGCAGCTCCCCATCACAGGGGACGGATGAAAAACTGTTTTTT
>TRBJ1-1|-|TRBV28|-
CASSSAVAVNTEAFF
TGTGCCAGCAGTTCTGCGGTGGCAGTGAACACTGAAGCTTTCTTT
>TRBJ1-1|TRBD1|TRBV27|-
CASSPRWTGGSAEAFF
TGTGCCAGCAGTCCGCGGTGGACAGGGGGCTCAGCTGAAGCTTTCTTT
>TRBJ2-1|TRBD2|TRBV25-1|-
CASSDRTGTTDEQFF
TGTGCCAGCAGTGACCGCACCGGGACTACGGATGAGCAGTTCTTC
>TRBJ2-3|-|TRBV15|many
CATRPLVGTDTQYF
TGTGCCACCAGGCCCTTAGTAGGCACAGATACGCAGTATTTT
>TRBJ2-1|-|TRBV29-1|few
CSGAPRDEQFF
TGCAGCGGTGCTCCTCGAGATGAGCAGTTCTTC
>TRBJ2-3|TRBD2|TRBV7-7|-
CASSLDAASGTDTQYF
TGTGCCAGCAGCTTAGATGCGGCTAGCGGGACAGATACGCAGTATTTT
>TRBJ2-3|-|TRBV29-1|-
CSVEIRGRNTDTQYF
TGCAGCGTTGAGATTCGGGGAAGGAACACAGATACGCAGTATTTT
>TRBJ2-1|-|TRBV3-1|-
CASSRGTAYNEQFF
TGTGCCAGCAGCCGCGGGACAGCTTACAATGAGCAGTTCTTC
>TRBJ2-2|TRBD2|TRBV7-2|-
CASSGAIAGGTGELFF
TGTGCCAGCAGCGGTGCAATAGCGGGGGGCACCGGGGAGCTGTTTTTT
>TRBJ1-2|-|TRBV29-1|many
CSVEDLGQIDYGYTF
TGCAGCGTTGAAGATCTTGGACAGATAGACTATGGCTACACCTTC
>TRBJ2-5|-|TRBV5-6|few
CASSLVRAMVGETQYF
TGTGCCAGCAGCTTGGTTAGGGCCATGGTCGGGGAGACCCAGTACTTC
>TRBJ2-1|-|TRBV27|-
CASSPWGLTYNEQFF
TGTGCCAGCAGCCCTTGGGGACTTACTTACAATGAGCAGTTCTTC
>TRBJ2-1|-|TRBV2|many
CASSESARVSNEQFF
TGTGCCAGCAGTGAGTCGGCCAGAGTCTCCAATGAGCAGTTCTTC
>TRBJ1-5|-|TRBV12-3/TRBV12-4|many
CASSFAEYNQPQHF
TGTGCCAGCAGTTTCGCCGAATACAATCAGCCCCAGCATTTT
>TRBJ2-1|-|TRBV20-1|many
CSARTDVEGYNEQFF
TGCAGTGCTAGGACTGACGTTGAAGGCTACAATGAGCAGTTCTTC
>TRBJ2-2|-|TRBV2|-
CASRGVGSPITGELFF
TGTGCCAGCAGGGGAGTGGGTAGCCCAATCACCGGGGAGCTGTTTTTT
>TRBJ2-3|TRBD2|TRBV3-1|-
CASSQDPGLAGVGDTQYF
TGTGCCAGCAGCCAAGATCCTGGGCTAGCGGGAGTGGGCGATACGCAGTATTTT
>TRBJ2-2|-|TRBV10-3|-
CAIRNTGELFF
TGTGCCATCAGAAACACCGGGGAGCTGTTTTTT
>TRBJ1-6|TRBD1|TRBV7-9|many
CASSPIDREALHF
TGTGCCAGCAGCCCCATCGACAGGGAGGCCCTCCACTTT
>TRBJ2-1|-|TRBV12-3/TRBV12-4|few
CASSPFGPTLFF
TGTGCCAGCAGCCCGTTTGGGCCCACCTTGTTCTTC
>TRBJ2-2|-|TRBV29-1|few
CSVGSPANTGELFF
TGCAGCGTTGGGAGCCCAGCGAACACCGGGGAGCTGTTTTTT
>TRBJ2-5|TRBD1|TRBV5-1|-
CASSRDRGIEETQYF
TGCGCCAGCAGCCGGGACAGGGGAATTGAAGAGACCCAGTACTTC
>TRBJ1-2|TRBD1|TRBV29-1|-
CSVLPGQAGGYTF
TGCAGCGTTCTTCCGGGACAGGCTGGGGGCTACACCTTC
>TRBJ2-2|TRBD1|TRBV5-1|-
CASSLKGTGGISNTGELFF
TGCGCCAGCAGCTTGAAAGGGACAGGAGGGATTTCGAACACCGGGGAGCTGTTTTTT
>TRBJ1-5|-|TRBV3-1|many
CASSQELYSNQPQHF
TGTGCCAGCAGCCAAGAGCTGTATAGCAATCAGCCCCAGCATTTT
>TRBJ2-6|-|TRBV21-1|-
CASKAPGSGANVLTF
TGTGCCAGCAAGGCCCCGGGATCTGGGGCCAACGTCCTGACTTTC
>TRBJ1-1|TRBD1|TRBV10-3|-
CAISVDRGQNTEAFF
TGTGCCATCAGTGTTGACAGGGGGCAAAACACTGAAGCTTTCTTT
>TRBJ1-4|-|TRBV5-1|-
CASSFDRRNEKLFF
TGCGCCAGCAGCTTTGATAGGCGGAATGAAAAACTGTTTTTT
>TRBJ1-2|-|TRBV10-3|-
CAISSGGSDYGYTF
TGTGCCATCAGTTCGGGAGGGAGCGACTATGGCTACACCTTC
>TRBJ1-5|TRBD1|TRBV2|few
CASRPDRVLGQPQHF
TGTGCCAGCAGACCCGACAGGGTCTTGGGTCAGCCCCAGCATTTT
>TRBJ2-2|-|TRBV12-3/TRBV12-4|-
CASSPGVRSGELFF
TGTGCCAGCAGTCCCGGAGTTAGGTCCGGGGAGCTGTTTTTT